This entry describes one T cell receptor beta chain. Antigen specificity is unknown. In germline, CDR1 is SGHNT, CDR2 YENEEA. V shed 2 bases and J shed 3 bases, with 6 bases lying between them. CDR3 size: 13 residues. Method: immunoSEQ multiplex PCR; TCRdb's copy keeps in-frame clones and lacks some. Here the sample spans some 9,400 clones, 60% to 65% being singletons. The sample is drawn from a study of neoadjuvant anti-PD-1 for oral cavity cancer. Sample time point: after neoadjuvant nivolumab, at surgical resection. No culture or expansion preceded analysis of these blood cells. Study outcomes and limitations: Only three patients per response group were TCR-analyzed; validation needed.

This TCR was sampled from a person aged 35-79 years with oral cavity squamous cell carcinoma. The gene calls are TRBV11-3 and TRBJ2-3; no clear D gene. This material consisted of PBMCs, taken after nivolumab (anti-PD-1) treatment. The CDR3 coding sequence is TGTGCCAGCAGCTTAAGGATTACAGATACGCAGTATTTT. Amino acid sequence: CASSLRITDTQYF.